This T cell receptor (beta chain) comes out of a study of cytomegalovirus exposure and HLA in healthy donors. Germline CDR1 and CDR2: MNHNY and SVGAGI (reference sequence). Deletions cut 7 bases from V and 3 bases from J, with 12 bases between. The CDR3 runs 13 residues. Primers included in the PCR were 60 Vbeta and 13 Jbeta primers. Clones were sequenced by immunoSEQ multiplex PCR, and TCRdb holds only the in-frame ones, with some missing. The data contain 150,000 to 200,000 clones, 60% to 80% of them singletons. This chain uses TRBV6-6 with TRBJ1-1; D gene ambiguous. The source is a man aged 35 to 55 in good health and CMV-seronegative. What was sequenced was PBMCs. The CDR3 sequence is CASNLVGYTEAFF. The CDR3 DNA reads as TGTGCCAGCAATCTTGTCGGTTACACTGAAGCTTTCTTT.